These 17 T cell receptor beta chains share one sample of origin, sequenced in a study of blood T cells in healthy people across ages. A second PCR of 7 to 11 cycles used a sample-barcoded 5' primer and a J-beta primer mix. TCRdb used MiXCR to reprocess the 5' RACE reads, holding one entry per CDR3 protein. The top ten hold 6.5% to 8% of the sample, which has about 1.4 million distinct CDR3 sequences, 55% to 75% seen once. The sample taken for sequencing was blood. Source of these receptors: a man aged 18 to 29 in good health.

This clonotype was seen a handful of times. The genes are TRBV5-1 and TRBJ1-2, with 7 bases identical to TRBD1. The junction had 8 bases not matched to a gene; V was cut back by 4 bases and J by 8 bases. The CDR3 length is 13 residues. Per the germline V gene, CDR1 is SGHRS and CDR2 is YFSETQ. CDR3 nucleotide sequence: TGCGCCAGCAGCGAAACAGGGGCGCGGGGCTACACCTTC. Residues: CASSETGARGYTF.

This chain uses TRBV6-5 with TRBJ2-7; D remains ambiguous. V lost 7 bases and J lost 3, with 19 bases in between. CDR3 length: 15 amino acids. Germline values: CDR1 MNHEY, CDR2 SVGAGI. The CDR3, as DNA: TGTGCCAGCACTAAGAGCTACGACATGAGCTACGAGCAGTACTTC. It specifies CASTKSYDMSYEQYF.

The gene calls are TRBV5-1 and TRBJ2-3; 7 nucleotides line up with TRBD1. The CDR3 runs to 15 residues. The V gene's germline CDR1 is SGHRS and CDR2 YFSETQ. Trimming took 4 bases from V and 2 from J; bases not matched to a gene: 7. The CDR3 DNA follows: TGCGCCAGCAGCCCCTGGGACAGAGACACAGATACGCAGTATTTT. Its protein product is CASSPWDRDTDTQYF.

This sequence joins TRBV7-2 and TRBJ2-7; the D is unclear. Trimming shortened V by 3 bases and J by 5 bases, and 11 bases separated the two germline ends. Germline CDR1 and CDR2: SGHTA and FQGNSA. The CDR3 contains 13 residues. The CDR3 DNA reads as TGTGCCAGCAGCTTGCCACCTTCGAACGAGCAGTACTTC. It yields the protein CASSLPPSNEQYF.

V gene TRBV20-1 combines with J gene TRBJ1-4; D remains ambiguous. This CDR3 spans 15 amino acids. Looked up from germline, CDR1 is DFQATT and CDR2 is SNEGSKA (reference sequence). V gave up 5 bases and J gave up 3 bases, with 16 bases separating them. The CDR3 DNA reads as TGCAGTGCTCGGGAACCGAGAAGCTCTAATGAAAAACTGTTTTTT. Translating gives CSAREPRSSNEKLFF.

The gene calls are TRBV5-6 and TRBJ2-4, with D maybe TRBD1 (6 bases). The DNA end favors TRBJ2-7, so the J call may be wrong. This CDR3 is 13 amino acids long. Germline lookup yields CDR1 SGHDT and CDR2 YYEEEE. CDR3 loop: CASSWDKVYEQYF. The DNA of the CDR3 is TGTGCCAGCAGCTGGGACAAAGTCTACGAGCAGTACTTC.

This rearrangement joins TRBV4-3 to TRBJ1-1, with no clear D. Germline values: CDR1 LGHNA, CDR2 YSLEER. This CDR3 contains 13 residues. V was cut by 0 bases and J by 4 bases, with 6 bases left in between. CDR3 region: CASSQDKSTEAFF. CDR3 nucleotides: TGCGCCAGCAGCCAAGATAAATCCACTGAAGCTTTCTTT.

This clonotype turned up a few times. This sequence joins TRBV11-2 and TRBJ2-7; 7 bases map to TRBD1. Germline V gene lookup returns CDR1 SGHAT and CDR2 FQNNGV. The junction had 3 bases not matched to a gene; V was cut back by 1 base and J by 3 bases. The CDR3 is 14 amino acids. The CDR3 protein is CASSLADRDYEQYF. The CDR3 bases are TGTGCCAGCAGCTTAGCCGACAGGGACTACGAGCAGTACTTC.

The V call is TRBV6-6, the J call TRBJ2-5; D is perhaps TRBD2 (5 bases). The last part of the DNA fits TRBJ2-7 better; the J call may be wrong. The CDR3 is 12 residues long. Germline loops: CDR1 MNHNY, CDR2 SVGAGI (reference sequence). For the CDR3, the DNA is TGTGCCAGCAGTTACCTGACTACCGAGCAGTACTTC. As protein: CASSYLTTEQYF.

The chain has TRBV4-1 and TRBJ1-1; 8 bases map to TRBD1. V gave up 0 bases and J gave up 6 bases; unmatched junction bases: 9. The CDR3 is made up of 16 amino acids. The V gene's germline CDR1 is MGHRA and CDR2 YSYEKL. The CDR3 DNA is TGCGCCAGCAGCCAAGATCAGGACAGGGCTCGGGCTGAAGCTTTCTTT. This encodes CASSQDQDRARAEAFF.

The J gene is TRBJ2-7, the V gene TRBV20-1; 12 bases line up with TRBD1. J lost 6 bases, V lost 5 bases, and 5 bases had no gene match. The CDR3 spans 13 residues. Germline V CDR1 and CDR2: DFQATT, SNEGSKA (reference sequence). Here the CDR3 DNA reads TGCAGTGCTTCCGGGACAGGGGGCTTCGAGCAGTACTTC. Amino acids: CSASGTGGFEQYF.

This clonotype was picked up a small number of times. The V call is TRBV4-3, the J call TRBJ2-7, with D unclear. The V gene's germline CDR1 is LGHNA and CDR2 YSLEER. Trimming stripped 4 bases from V and 6 bases from J, with 13 bases between. CDR3 size: 13 residues. CDR3: CASSLGSWGEQYF. In nucleotides, the CDR3 is TGCGCCAGCAGCCTCGGTAGCTGGGGCGAGCAGTACTTC.

For this clonotype: A much larger clone lies a single base off, so this may be a read error. This chain connects TRBV20-1 to TRBJ2-1; perhaps TRBD2 as D (5 bases). The germline V gene has CDR1 DFQATT and CDR2 SNEGSKA (reference sequence). V was trimmed by 1 base and J by 13 bases, leaving 8 bases between them. This CDR3 comprises 10 residues. The CDR3 protein is CSARGETQFF. The CDR3 DNA is TGCAGTGCTAGAGGGGAGACCCAGTTCTTC.

This clonotype was seen more than once but under ten times. This sequence joins TRBV20-1 and TRBJ2-3, with 7 bases matching TRBD2. V gave up 5 bases and J gave up 6 bases; unmatched junction bases: 11. The CDR3 spans 14 residues. Germline V lookup: CDR1 DFQATT, CDR2 SNEGSKA (reference sequence). The CDR3 loop reads CSAPGLSVWDTQYF. The DNA of the CDR3 is TGCAGTGCTCCGGGACTATCCGTCTGGGATACGCAGTATTTT.

V and J are TRBV15 and TRBJ1-6, with D perhaps matching TRBD1 (6 bases). This CDR3 has 18 amino acids. V lost 5 bases, J lost 10 bases, and 27 bases lay in between. Per germline, CDR1 LNHNV and CDR2 YYDKDF (reference sequence). DNA for the CDR3: TGTGCCACCAGCGCAAACCTCGGGACAACCTCGCGAAAGTCACCCCTCCACTTT. It encodes CATSANLGTTSRKSPLHF.

The chain links TRBV20-1 to TRBJ2-7; no definite D call. The germline V gene encodes CDR1 DFQATT and CDR2 SNEGSKA (reference sequence). This CDR3 is built from 16 residues. V was trimmed by 0 bases and J by 5 bases, leaving 20 bases between them. The CDR3 DNA reads as TGCAGTGCTAGAGATTGGCGGTTCTATAGTTCTGACGAGCAGTACTTC. It codes for CSARDWRFYSSDEQYF.

The chain links TRBV2 to TRBJ2-6, with D unclear. Germline V gene data show CDR1 as SNHLY and CDR2 as FYNNEI. V lost 0 bases and J lost 0, with 3 bases in between. The CDR3 spans 15 residues. As DNA, the CDR3 is TGTGCCAGCAGTGAAGCCCCCTCTGGGGCCAACGTCCTGACTTTC. It specifies CASSEAPSGANVLTF.